One sample yielded the 23 T cell receptor beta chains listed below, sequenced in a study of response to subunit inactivated influenza vaccine. TCRdb reprocessed the RT-PCR reads with MiXCR, giving one entry per CDR3 protein. This sample has about 800,000 distinct CDR3 sequences; about 20% occur once, and the top ten carry roughly a tenth. The starting material was PBMCs from blood, obtained 5 days after vaccination. Receptors were obtained from a man aged 50 to 59 who received an inactivated influenza vaccine.

There are a few counts of this clonotype. This sequence joins TRBV4-1 and TRBJ2-2; 7 bases align to TRBD1. The CDR3 loop spans 15 amino acids. V lost 4 bases to trimming and J lost 6 bases; unmatched junction nucleotides: 8. Germline values: CDR1 MGHRA, CDR2 YSYEKL. The CDR3 DNA reads as TGCGCCAGCAGCCGCGACAGGGACGTACCCGGGGAGCTGTTTTTT. Translation gives CASSRDRDVPGELFF.

V usage is TRBV20-1 and J usage is TRBJ1-5; TRBD1 might be the D (5 bases). The ends were cut back, 6 bases at V and 6 bases at J, with 18 bases in the middle. Looked up from germline, CDR1 is DFQATT and CDR2 is SNEGSKA (reference sequence). This CDR3 is built from 14 residues. The CDR3 loop is CSATLMGRVQPQHF. For the CDR3, the DNA is TGCAGTGCGACCTTAATGGGCAGGGTTCAGCCCCAGCATTTT.

The chain has TRBV6-1 and TRBJ2-2; tentative D call: TRBD1 (6 bases). V lost 5 bases, J lost 5 bases, and 18 bases lay in between. CDR3 length equals 16 residues. Germline V gene lookup returns CDR1 MNHNS and CDR2 SASEGT. In nucleotides, the CDR3 is TGTGCCAGCAGTCTGCCTGACAGGAGGAGTACCGGGGAGCTGTTTTTT. It is translated as CASSLPDRRSTGELFF.

The V and J genes are TRBV27 and TRBJ2-7; 7 bases match TRBD1. There are 16 residues in the CDR3. Germline CDR1 is MNHEY and CDR2 is SMNVEV (reference sequence). J lost 0 bases, V lost 2 bases, and 7 bases had no gene match. The CDR3 spells CASSLPPGGSSYEQYF. The CDR3, as DNA: TGTGCCAGCAGTTTACCCCCAGGGGGAAGCTCCTACGAGCAGTACTTC.

This clonotype was observed a handful of times. The chain has TRBV20-1 and TRBJ1-2; D gene ambiguous. V lost 5 bases and J lost 0, with 13 bases in between. The CDR3 sequence is 14 residues long. CDR1 is DFQATT and CDR2 is SNEGSKA in the germline V gene (reference sequence). The CDR3 loop is CSAPVTQTNYGYTF. CDR3 nucleotide sequence: TGCAGTGCTCCCGTTACACAAACTAACTATGGCTACACCTTC.

The chain has TRBV20-1 and TRBJ2-4; possibly TRBD2 for D (5 bases). V was trimmed by 7 bases and J by 9 bases, leaving 19 bases between them. Germline CDR1 is DFQATT and CDR2 is SNEGSKA (reference sequence). The CDR3 is made up of 13 amino acids. The CDR3 DNA reads as TGCAGTGGCACACAGAGGGCCGGGATCATTCAGTACTTC. Its protein is CSGTQRAGIIQYF.

The table lists this clonotype with many counts. V gene TRBV4-2 combines with J gene TRBJ2-1; TRBD2 matches at 9 bases. Germline CDR1 and CDR2: LGHNA and YNFKEQ. V shed 2 bases, J shed 4 bases, and the junction held 6 bases outside the gene matches. CDR3 size: 16 residues. CDR3 in amino acids: CASSQNLAGAYNEQFF. The CDR3 region has the DNA TGTGCCAGCAGCCAAAATTTAGCGGGAGCTTACAATGAGCAGTTCTTC.

This clonotype was recorded a few times. The chain links TRBV20-1 to TRBJ2-7; D is undetermined. V shed 4 bases and J shed 0 bases, with 10 bases lying between them. Germline V gene sequence: CDR1 DFQATT, CDR2 SNEGSKA (reference sequence). The CDR3 runs to 13 residues. CDR3 nucleotide sequence: TGCAGTGCTACCGTGTTGAGCTCCTACGAGCAGTACTTC. Translation gives CSATVLSSYEQYF.

This clonotype was seen only a few times. The chain uses TRBV4-2 and TRBJ2-2; a possible D gene is TRBD2 (5 bases). Germline-derived CDR1 and CDR2 are LGHNA and YNFKEQ. CDR3 length equals 17 residues. Deletions cut 4 bases from V and 6 bases from J, with 21 bases between. For the CDR3, the DNA is TGTGCCAGCAGCCCCCTAGGACTCCGGTGGTTGGCCGGGGAGCTGTTTTTT. It encodes CASSPLGLRWLAGELFF.

This chain links TRBV7-2 with TRBJ2-1, with D possibly being TRBD1 or TRBD2 (5 bases each). The length of the CDR3 is 15 residues. Trimming took off 6 bases at V and 2 bases at J, with 14 bases between the two ends. CDR1 is SGHTA, CDR2 FQGNSA, per germline. CDR3 region: CASRVRDLAYNEQFF. CDR3 sequence (DNA): TGTGCCAGCAGAGTCCGGGACCTGGCCTACAATGAGCAGTTCTTC.

Only a few counts were recorded for this clonotype. V and J are TRBV24-1 and TRBJ2-1; TRBD2 matches 10 bases. The CDR3 consists of 16 residues. J was trimmed by 6 bases and V by 4 bases; bases with no gene match: 8. CDR1 is KGHDR and CDR2 is SFDVKD in the germline V gene. In DNA form, the CDR3 reads TGTGCCACCAGTGACCCTGGGCGGACTAGCGGCAATGAGCAGTTCTTC. It specifies CATSDPGRTSGNEQFF.

This clonotype was picked up a small number of times. The rearrangement uses TRBV20-1 and TRBJ1-1; no reliable D call. This CDR3 contains 12 residues. Trimming stripped 5 bases from V and 0 bases from J, with 7 bases between. Looked up from germline, CDR1 is DFQATT and CDR2 is SNEGSKA (reference sequence). CDR3 sequence: CSAYDMNTEAFF. The CDR3, as DNA: TGCAGTGCTTACGACATGAACACTGAAGCTTTCTTT.

This clonotype appeared a few times. The chain uses TRBV6-5 and TRBJ2-1; D might be TRBD1 (5 bases). This CDR3 spans 15 amino acids. Germline assignment: CDR1 MNHEY and CDR2 SVGAGI. V lost 0 bases to trimming and J lost 2 bases, with 8 bases between them. The CDR3 is CASSYSGETYNEQFF. The DNA of the CDR3 is TGTGCCAGCAGTTACTCAGGGGAAACCTACAATGAGCAGTTCTTC.

On this clonotype itself: A read error may produce the germline difference seen at one junction end. The V call is TRBV24-1, the J call TRBJ2-1; D uncertain. From germline, CDR1 is KGHDR and CDR2 SFDVKD. The CDR3 consists of 13 residues. The CDR3 DNA is TGTGCCACCAGTGACGGGCTCTACGATGAGCAGTTCTTC. Translation gives CATSDGLYDEQFF.

This clonotype was picked up a small number of times. V and J are TRBV20-1 and TRBJ2-6, with D perhaps TRBD2 (6 bases). The length of the CDR3 is 15 residues. Trimming cost V 3 bases and J 2 bases, with 11 bases left between them. Germline CDR1 is DFQATT and CDR2 is SNEGSKA (reference sequence). The CDR3 loop reads CSASGREAGANVLTF. In nucleotides, the CDR3 is TGCAGTGCTAGTGGCAGGGAGGCTGGGGCCAACGTCCTGACTTTC.

The chain links TRBV6-2 or TRBV6-3 to TRBJ2-1; TRBD2 might be the D (6 bases). Germline V gene lookup returns CDR1 MNHEY and CDR2 SVGEGT. CDR3 length equals 17 residues. V was shortened by 2 bases and J by 2 bases, with 16 bases between the two germline ends. The CDR3 is CASSYLGGRSPYNEQFF. In DNA form, the CDR3 reads TGTGCCAGCAGTTACCTTGGGGGGAGATCACCCTACAATGAGCAGTTCTTC.

This clonotype has only a few counts. This chain joins TRBV20-1 and TRBJ2-7, with D perhaps TRBD2 (5 bases). V was trimmed by 4 bases and J by 2 bases, leaving 6 bases between them. Germline CDR1 and CDR2: DFQATT and SNEGSKA (reference sequence). The CDR3 length is 11 residues. CDR3 residues: CSAMRAYEQYF. In DNA form, the CDR3 reads TGCAGTGCTATGCGGGCCTACGAGCAGTACTTC.

The chain links TRBV9 to TRBJ2-1; 7 nucleotides agree with TRBD2. The V gene end was trimmed by 0 bases and the J gene end by 3 bases; junction bases not matched to a gene: 3. This CDR3 spans 15 amino acids. Germline V gene lookup returns CDR1 SGDLS and CDR2 YYNGEE. The CDR3, as DNA: TGTGCCAGCAGCGTAGTAGCGGGCGTCTACAATGAGCAGTTCTTC. Its translation is CASSVVAGVYNEQFF. Filled out from reference TRBV9 and TRBJ2-1, the complete variable domain reads DSGVTQTPKHLITATGQRVTLRCSPRSGDLSVYWYQQSLDQGLQFLIQYYNGEERAKGNILERFSAQQFPDLHSELNLSSLELGDSALYFCASSVVAGVYNEQFFGPGTRLTVL.

The V gene is TRBV5-5, the J gene TRBJ2-5, with 7 positions matching TRBD1. V dropped 3 bases and J dropped 5; count of bases not matched to a gene: 16. The germline CDR1 and CDR2 sequences are SGHKS and YYEKEE (reference sequence). There are 17 residues in the CDR3. The CDR3 DNA is TGTGCCAGCAGCTCCGCGACAGGGACACTCGCTGGGGAGACCCAGTACTTC. Amino acids: CASSSATGTLAGETQYF. Full variable domain (outside the CDR3, taken from reference TRBV5-5 and TRBJ2-5): DAGVTQSPTHLIKTRGQQVTLRCSPISGHKSVSWYQQVLGQGPQFIFQYYEKEERGRGNFPDRFSARQFPNYSSELNVNALLLGDSALYLCASSSATGTLAGETQYFGPGTRLLVL.

The table lists this clonotype with many counts. J is TRBJ2-3 and V is TRBV28; D not resolved. Trimming took off 4 bases at V and 0 bases at J, with 14 bases between the two ends. The CDR3 length is 16 residues. From germline, CDR1 is MDHEN and CDR2 SYDVKM. CDR3 sequence (DNA): TGTGCCAGCAGTTCCTTTTTTATGTCCAGCACAGATACGCAGTATTTT. Translating gives CASSSFFMSSTDTQYF.

This chain uses TRBV3-1 with TRBJ2-7, with D perhaps matching TRBD1 (6 bases). This CDR3 has 15 amino acids. Trimming pared 1 base from V and 2 bases from J, leaving 12 bases between. Germline CDR1 reads LGHDT; CDR2 reads YNNKEL (reference sequence). The CDR3 DNA sequence: TGTGCCAGCAGCCAAGTCTCGGACAGAACCTACGAGCAGTACTTC. Its translation: CASSQVSDRTYEQYF.

This clonotype was seen more than once but under ten times. The chain has TRBV20-1 and TRBJ2-1; no firm D call. This CDR3 is built from 17 residues. V lost 6 bases to trimming and J lost 0 bases, with 21 bases between them. The germline V gene encodes CDR1 DFQATT and CDR2 SNEGSKA (reference sequence). The CDR3, as DNA: TGCAGTGCAACCCTCTACCCGAAGGGAAGCTCCTACAATGAGCAGTTCTTC. It yields the protein CSATLYPKGSSYNEQFF.

The chain couples TRBV10-3 to TRBJ2-7; TRBD1 aligns across 7 bases. There are 14 residues in the CDR3. In germline, CDR1 is ENHRY, CDR2 SYGVKD. After removal of 3 bases from V and 4 bases from J, the junction contained 6 bases not matched to a gene. CDR3 nucleotides: TGTGCCATCAGTGATGGGACAGCAATTTACGAGCAGTACTTC. Translation gives CAISDGTAIYEQYF.